This T cell receptor beta chain stems from a study of blood T cells in healthy people across ages. This CDR3 has 13 residues. The V and J ends lost 4 bases and 4 bases respectively, with 10 bases between them. Germline loops: CDR1 SGHAT, CDR2 FQNNGV. For the second PCR, which ran for roughly 7 to 11 cycles, a sample-barcoded 5' primer and a J-beta primer mix were used. TCRdb re-called the 5' RACE reads through MiXCR, storing one row per CDR3 protein. Of some 730,000 distinct CDR3 sequences listed, about 24% are singletons. The sample comprised blood. The chain uses TRBV11-2 and TRBJ2-5; D possibly corresponds to TRBD2 (6 bases). This sequence originates from a man aged 65 to 85 in good health. CDR3 protein: CASSSGVSETQYF. CDR3 in DNA: TGTGCCAGCAGCTCGGGGGTTTCAGAGACCCAGTACTTC.